This T cell receptor (beta chain) was obtained from a study of Graves' ophthalmopathy and Graves' hyperthyroidism. Trimming pared 1 base from V and 6 bases from J, leaving 12 bases between. CDR3 length equals 14 residues. Germline loops: CDR1 MGHRA, CDR2 YSYEKL. Amplified material comprised TCR beta CDR3 regions derived from RNA transcripts. HTBI-primed first-round RT-PCR preceded second-round multiplex PCR. In TCRdb, the multiplex PCR reads were re-called with MiXCR into one record per CDR3 protein. The sample lists around 1.1 million distinct CDR3 sequences; roughly 35% were seen once. The origin of this receptor is an adult man with Graves' hyperthyroidism. V usage is TRBV4-1 and J usage is TRBJ1-1; a possible D gene is TRBD1 (5 bases). What was sequenced was peripheral blood or thyroid tissue (not recorded which). The CDR3 bases are TGCGCCAGCAGCCAAGCCCAGTGGGGGGCTGAAGCTTTCTTT. It yields the protein CASSQAQWGAEAFF.